This T cell receptor beta chain was obtained from a study of OX40 agonist ivuxolimab in advanced cancers. Study observations and caveats: Both blood CD4+ and CD8+ T cells showed clonal growth by week 6 at 0.1 to 3.0 mg/kg.

Sequencing was performed with immunoSEQ multiplex PCR; in TCRdb, only in-frame clones are kept and a portion is missing. The sample has 50,000 to 65,000 clones, around 87% seen once. Germline V CDR1 and CDR2: GTSNPN, SVGIG (reference sequence). The CDR3 extends over 14 amino acids. V was clipped by 4 bases and J by 8 bases, with 17 bases between them. Patients had blood sampled at baseline and again on cycle 4 day 1 and cycle 7 day 1. This clone was seen a few times. Antigen unknown. The sample in question was CD4+ or CD8+ T cells sorted from blood, obtained in a trial of the OX40 agonist ivuxolimab. The chain is built from TRBV30 and TRBJ1-4; D perhaps matches TRBD1 (6 bases). The sequence came from an adult with an advanced solid tumor such as melanoma, head and neck, liver or kidney cancer. CDR3 protein: CAWKVGRGVEKLFF. The CDR3 DNA follows: TGTGCCTGGAAGGTGGGCAGGGGAGTAGAAAAACTGTTTTTT.